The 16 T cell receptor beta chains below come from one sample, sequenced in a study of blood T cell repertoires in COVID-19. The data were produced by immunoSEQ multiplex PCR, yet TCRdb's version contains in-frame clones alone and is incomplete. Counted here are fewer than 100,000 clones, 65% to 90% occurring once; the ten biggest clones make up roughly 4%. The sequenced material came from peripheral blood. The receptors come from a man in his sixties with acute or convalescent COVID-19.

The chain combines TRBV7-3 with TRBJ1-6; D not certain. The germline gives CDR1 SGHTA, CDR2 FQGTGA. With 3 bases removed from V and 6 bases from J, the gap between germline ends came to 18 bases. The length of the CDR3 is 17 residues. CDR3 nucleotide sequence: TGTGCCAGCAGCTTTAATAAACCCATCGGTCGTAATTCACCCCTCCACTTT. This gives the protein CASSFNKPIGRNSPLHF.

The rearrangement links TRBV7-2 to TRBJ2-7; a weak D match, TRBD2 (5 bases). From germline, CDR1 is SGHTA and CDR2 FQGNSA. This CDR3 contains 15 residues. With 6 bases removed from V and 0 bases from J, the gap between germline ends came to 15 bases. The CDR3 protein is CASRLLMGSSYEQYF. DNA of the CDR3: TGTGCCAGCAGGCTCTTGATGGGGAGCTCCTACGAGCAGTACTTC.

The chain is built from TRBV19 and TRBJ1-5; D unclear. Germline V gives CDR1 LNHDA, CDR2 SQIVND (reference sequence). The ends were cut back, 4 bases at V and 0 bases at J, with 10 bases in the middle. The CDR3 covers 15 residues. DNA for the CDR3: TGTGCCAGTAGTACGTTGGGCAGTAGCAATCAGCCCCAGCATTTT. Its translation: CASSTLGSSNQPQHF.

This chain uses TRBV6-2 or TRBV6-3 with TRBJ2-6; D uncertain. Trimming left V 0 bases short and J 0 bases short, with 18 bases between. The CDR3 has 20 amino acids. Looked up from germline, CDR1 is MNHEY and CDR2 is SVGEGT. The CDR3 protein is CASSYSSLGPESSGANVLTF. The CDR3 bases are TGTGCCAGCAGTTACTCGAGTTTGGGTCCGGAGAGCTCTGGGGCCAACGTCCTGACTTTC.

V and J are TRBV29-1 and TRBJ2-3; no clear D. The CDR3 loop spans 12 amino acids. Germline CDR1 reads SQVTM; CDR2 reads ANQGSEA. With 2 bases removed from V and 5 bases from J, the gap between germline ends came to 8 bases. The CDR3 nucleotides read TGCAGCGTTGAACCCGGCGGAGATACGCAGTATTTT. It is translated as CSVEPGGDTQYF.

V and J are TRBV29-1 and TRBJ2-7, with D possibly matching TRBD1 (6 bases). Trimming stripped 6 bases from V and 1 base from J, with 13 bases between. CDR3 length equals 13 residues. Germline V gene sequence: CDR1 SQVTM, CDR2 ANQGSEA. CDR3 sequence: CSVPVQGSYEQYF. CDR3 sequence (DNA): TGCAGCGTACCCGTACAGGGATCCTACGAGCAGTACTTC.

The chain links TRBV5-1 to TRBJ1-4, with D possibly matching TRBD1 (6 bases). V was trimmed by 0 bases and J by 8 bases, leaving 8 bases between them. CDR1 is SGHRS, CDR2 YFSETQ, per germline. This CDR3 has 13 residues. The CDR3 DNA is TGCGCCAGCAGCTTGGAAACAGGGGAAAAACTGTTTTTT. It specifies CASSLETGEKLFF.

CDR3 nucleotides: TGTGCCATCAGTGACAGGGTAGGAGAGACCCAGTACTTC. It translates to CAISDRVGETQYF. The rearrangement joins TRBV10-3 to TRBJ2-5; D may be TRBD1 (5 bases). V lost 3 bases and J lost 4, with 9 bases in between. The CDR3 runs to 13 residues. The germline V gene encodes CDR1 ENHRY and CDR2 SYGVKD.

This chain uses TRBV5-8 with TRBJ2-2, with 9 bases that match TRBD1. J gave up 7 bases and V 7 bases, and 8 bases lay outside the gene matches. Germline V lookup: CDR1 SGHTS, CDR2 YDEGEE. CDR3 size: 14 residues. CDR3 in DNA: TGTGCCAGCGGGAGGGACAGGGAAATCGGGGAGCTGTTTTTT. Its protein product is CASGRDREIGELFF.

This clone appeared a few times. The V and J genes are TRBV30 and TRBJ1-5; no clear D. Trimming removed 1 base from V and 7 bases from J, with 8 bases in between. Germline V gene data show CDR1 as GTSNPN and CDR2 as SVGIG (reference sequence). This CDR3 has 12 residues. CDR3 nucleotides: TGTGCCTGGAGTGCCGGAGTCCAGCCCCAGCATTTT. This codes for CAWSAGVQPQHF.

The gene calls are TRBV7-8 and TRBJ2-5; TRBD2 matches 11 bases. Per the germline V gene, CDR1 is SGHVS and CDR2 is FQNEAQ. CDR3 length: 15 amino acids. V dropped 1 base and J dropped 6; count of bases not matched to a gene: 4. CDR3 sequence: CASSLGLAGKKTQYF. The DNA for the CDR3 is TGTGCCAGCAGCTTAGGACTAGCGGGAAAAAAGACCCAGTACTTC.

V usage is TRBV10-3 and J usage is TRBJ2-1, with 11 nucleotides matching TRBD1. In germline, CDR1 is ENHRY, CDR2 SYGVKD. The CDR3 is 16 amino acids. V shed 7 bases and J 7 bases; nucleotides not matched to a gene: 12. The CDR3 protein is CAIKPGQGVAGNEQFF. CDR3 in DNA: TGTGCCATCAAGCCGGGACAGGGGGTCGCCGGTAATGAGCAGTTCTTC.

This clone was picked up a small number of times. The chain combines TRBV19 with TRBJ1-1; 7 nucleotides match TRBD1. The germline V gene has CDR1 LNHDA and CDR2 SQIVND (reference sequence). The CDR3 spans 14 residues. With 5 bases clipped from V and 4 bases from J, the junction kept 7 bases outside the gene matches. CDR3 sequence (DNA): TGTGCCAGTAGTTCCAGGGGGGTCGTCACTGAAGCTTTCTTT. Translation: CASSSRGVVTEAFF.

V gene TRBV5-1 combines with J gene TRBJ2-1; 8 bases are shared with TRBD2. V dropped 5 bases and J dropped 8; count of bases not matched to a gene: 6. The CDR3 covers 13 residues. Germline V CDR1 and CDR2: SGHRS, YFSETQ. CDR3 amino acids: CASRLAGGDEQFF. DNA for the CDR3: TGCGCCAGCAGGCTAGCGGGTGGGGATGAGCAGTTCTTC.

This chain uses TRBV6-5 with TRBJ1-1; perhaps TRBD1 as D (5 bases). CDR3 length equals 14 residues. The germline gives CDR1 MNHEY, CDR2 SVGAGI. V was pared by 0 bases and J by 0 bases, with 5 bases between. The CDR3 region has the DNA TGTGCCAGCAGTTACTCCAGGGTGAACACTGAAGCTTTCTTT. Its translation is CASSYSRVNTEAFF.

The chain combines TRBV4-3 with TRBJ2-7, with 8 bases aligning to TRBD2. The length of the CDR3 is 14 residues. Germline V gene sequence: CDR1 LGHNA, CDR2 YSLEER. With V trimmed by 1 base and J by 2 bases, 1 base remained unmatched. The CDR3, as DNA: TGCGCCAGCAGCCAAGGTAGCGGGGCCTACGAGCAGTACTTC. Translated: CASSQGSGAYEQYF.